This T cell receptor beta chain was recovered during a study of CD8 T cells in Susac syndrome. The wider study: When blood was drawn, the patients with Susac syndrome were therapy-naive, on corticosteroids, or on intravenous immunoglobulin alone. Overall study results and limits: Susac CD8+ clonal expansion peaked in TEMRA cells and active patients. In total CD8+ repertoires, roughly 16 Susac-specific public clones were found, and CD8+ TEMRA repertoires had 4 to 6.

This CDR3 comprises 13 residues. Reverse transcription of about 0.5 to 1 ug RNA was carried out with random hexamers. The amplification used immunoSEQ multiplex PCR on TCR beta CDR3; it spanned 54 Vbeta and 13 Jbeta. One entry per CDR3 protein, called by TCRdb with MiXCR from the immunoSEQ multiplex PCR reads. This repertoire shows around 110,000 distinct CDR3 sequences, roughly 94% found once; its top ten account for around 0.28%. A note on this clonotype: Its target is unknown.

This chain joins TRBV21-1 and TRBJ1-2; TRBD1 reflects the table's D call only, with no check against the DNA. TRBV21-1 is listed as a pseudogene. The receptor's source is a human donor with Susac syndrome. The sample consisted of CD8+ T cells from PBMCs. The CDR3 loop is CATNRGCEVGYTF. The CDR3 DNA sequence: TGTGCCACCAACAGGGGGTGTGAGGTTGGCTACACCTTC.